In its sample, the clone carrying this T cell receptor (beta chain) was seen a few times. Its antigen is unidentified. The sample originates from a study of T-cell memory formation after mild COVID-19. Study results and limitations: Memory cells collected pre-infection included some clones that later responded, suggesting cross-reactive memory joined. CD4+ clones that contracted lay mainly in CM and EM; CD8+ ones lay in EMRA. Contracting clones from day 15 to 85 showed balanced CD4/CD8; later expanders favored CD4+.

V lost 0 bases to trimming and J lost 2 bases, with 10 bases between them. The germline V gene encodes CDR1 SGDLS and CDR2 YYNGEE. The CDR3 runs to 15 residues. 5'RACE primed from the constant segment yielded TCR alpha and TCR beta cDNA libraries bearing sample barcodes and UMIs. TCRdb used MiXCR to reprocess the 5' RACE reads, holding one entry per CDR3 protein. The data contain some 120,000 distinct CDR3 sequences, around 6.3% of them singletons. The receptor's source is an adult woman who had mild COVID-19 (a few samples of this study predate the infection). Cell type and time point are not known. This chain uses TRBV9 with TRBJ2-3; D unresolved. Input material: PBMCs or a T cell subset sorted from them (not recorded which). The CDR3 sequence is CASSVAGLTTDTQYF. DNA of the CDR3: TGTGCCAGCAGCGTAGCGGGCCTAACCACAGATACGCAGTATTTT.